Listed below are T cell receptor beta chains from one sample, sequenced in a study of PD-1 blockade in classical Hodgkin lymphoma. Measured with immunoSEQ multiplex PCR; TCRdb has only the in-frame clones, and not every one. The table records thousands of clones, around four fifths of them present only once. Sequencing used peripheral blood mononuclear cells (PBMCs), obtained at baseline. The receptors were gathered from a human donor with classical Hodgkin lymphoma. CDR3s include the opening cysteine and the closing phenylalanine or tryptophan. The order of the fields is V gene, D gene, clone size, J gene, CDR3 DNA, CDR3 protein. A D gene is named only where the DNA matches it firmly. Rows give clone size only sometimes, using once, few, many, or a class for an expanded clone.

v_gene: TRBV5-1
d_gene: -
abundance: -
j_gene: TRBJ2-5
CDR3nt: TGCGCCAGCAGCCCCCTCTCCGCCGATCAGGAGACCCAGTACTTC
CDR3aa: CASSPLSADQETQYF

v_gene: TRBV11-2
d_gene: -
abundance: -
j_gene: TRBJ1-2
CDR3nt: TGTGCCAGCAGCTTAGATGGGGCAGGGAGCGGCTACACCTTC
CDR3aa: CASSLDGAGSGYTF

v_gene: TRBV29-1
d_gene: -
abundance: -
j_gene: TRBJ1-1
CDR3nt: TGCAGCGTTGAATTCAGTAGTACTGAAGCTTTCTTT
CDR3aa: CSVEFSSTEAFF

v_gene: TRBV27
d_gene: TRBD1
abundance: -
j_gene: TRBJ2-1
CDR3nt: TGTGCCAGCAGTCAGCCGGGACAGGGTTCCAATGAGCAGTTCTTC
CDR3aa: CASSQPGQGSNEQFF

v_gene: TRBV10-3
d_gene: -
abundance: few
j_gene: TRBJ1-2
CDR3nt: TGTGCCATCAGTGAGTCGACGCCCAACTATGGCTACACCTTC
CDR3aa: CAISESTPNYGYTF

v_gene: TRBV10-2
d_gene: TRBD2
abundance: medium-sized
j_gene: TRBJ2-3
CDR3nt: TGCGCCAGCAGCACTAGCGGAGCATATAGCACAGATACGCAGTATTTT
CDR3aa: CASSTSGAYSTDTQYF

v_gene: TRBV7-8
d_gene: -
abundance: -
j_gene: TRBJ2-5
CDR3nt: TGTGCCAGCGGGGCCGACCAAGAGACCCAGTACTTC
CDR3aa: CASGADQETQYF

v_gene: TRBV29-1
d_gene: -
abundance: -
j_gene: TRBJ2-4
CDR3nt: TGCAGCGTTCAAGTGAAAAACATTCAGTACTTC
CDR3aa: CSVQVKNIQYF

v_gene: TRBV5-1
d_gene: -
abundance: -
j_gene: TRBJ2-7
CDR3nt: TGCGCCAGCAGCAGGGACACGGACGAGCAGTACTTC
CDR3aa: CASSRDTDEQYF

v_gene: TRBV27
d_gene: -
abundance: -
j_gene: TRBJ2-7
CDR3nt: TGTGCCAGCAGTTTTGCAGGGGACTCCTACGAGCAGTACTTC
CDR3aa: CASSFAGDSYEQYF

v_gene: TRBV30
d_gene: -
abundance: few
j_gene: TRBJ2-7
CDR3nt: TGTGCCTGGAGTGAGGATTCCTACGAGCAGTACTTC
CDR3aa: CAWSEDSYEQYF

v_gene: TRBV6-6
d_gene: -
abundance: -
j_gene: TRBJ1-1
CDR3nt: TGTGCCAGCAGGGCCGGGCCCCGGTCCACTGAAGCTTTCTTT
CDR3aa: CASRAGPRSTEAFF

v_gene: TRBV7-9
d_gene: -
abundance: -
j_gene: TRBJ1-3
CDR3nt: TGTGCCAGCAGCCTCGCCGGGGGAGTTGGAAACACCATATATTTT
CDR3aa: CASSLAGGVGNTIYF

v_gene: TRBV7-7
d_gene: TRBD2
abundance: -
j_gene: TRBJ2-2
CDR3nt: TGTGCCAGCAGCTCAGCGGGAGCGGGCACCGGGGAGCTGTTTTTT
CDR3aa: CASSSAGAGTGELFF

v_gene: TRBV27
d_gene: TRBD1
abundance: -
j_gene: TRBJ1-5
CDR3nt: TGTGCCAGCAGACGACGACAGGGAAATCAGCCCCAGCATTTT
CDR3aa: CASRRRQGNQPQHF

v_gene: TRBV10-3
d_gene: -
abundance: few
j_gene: TRBJ1-6
CDR3nt: TGTGCCATTACCGGGACGGTTGACTATTCACCCCTCCACTTT
CDR3aa: CAITGTVDYSPLHF

v_gene: TRBV7-7
d_gene: -
abundance: -
j_gene: TRBJ2-1
CDR3nt: TGTGCCAGCAGCGGGCCCAAAGGGGGTAATGAGCAGTTCTTC
CDR3aa: CASSGPKGGNEQFF

v_gene: TRBV7-2
d_gene: TRBD2
abundance: once
j_gene: TRBJ2-1
CDR3nt: TGTGCCAGCAGCTTAGCGGGGACTAGCGGGGTCAATGAGCAGTTCTTC
CDR3aa: CASSLAGTSGVNEQFF

v_gene: TRBV5-1
d_gene: TRBD2
abundance: -
j_gene: TRBJ2-1
CDR3nt: TGCGCCCCTATCCACCGGGGGGACTACAATGAGCAGTTCTTC
CDR3aa: CAPIHRGDYNEQFF

v_gene: TRBV11-2
d_gene: -
abundance: -
j_gene: TRBJ2-1
CDR3nt: TGTGCCAGCAGACCACAAGGGACTGCAGCCTACAATGAGCAGTTCTTC
CDR3aa: CASRPQGTAAYNEQFF

v_gene: TRBV30
d_gene: -
abundance: -
j_gene: TRBJ1-5
CDR3nt: TGTGCCTGGAGTCAGGGGTCAGTTCAGCCCCAGCATTTT
CDR3aa: CAWSQGSVQPQHF

v_gene: TRBV6-5
d_gene: -
abundance: once
j_gene: TRBJ2-1
CDR3nt: TGTGCCAGCAGTTACTCTTATCTACAGAATGAGCAGTTCTTC
CDR3aa: CASSYSYLQNEQFF